This T cell receptor beta chain was captured in a study of Ad26.COV2.S vaccination and SARS-CoV-2 variants. Turning to the study itself: The donor participated in the COV1001 trial, in its Ad26.COV2.S arm. Doses of Ad26.COV2.S were injected into muscle once or twice, 56 days apart.

The method was immunoSEQ multiplex PCR; TCRdb's version includes in-frame clones alone and lacks a portion of them. The table records some 350,000 clones, approximately 87% of them present only once. Treatment meaning: 19 received Ad26.COV2.S at low or high dose, single or two shots; several received placebo; per-sample allocation not given. Samples analyzed were those drawn on day 63 after the first vaccine or placebo injection. Germline loops: CDR1 SGHNT, CDR2 YYREEE (reference sequence). The CDR3 is made up of 16 amino acids. After removal of 4 bases from V and 4 bases from J, the junction contained 9 bases not matched to a gene. Overall study results and limits: Substantial response breadth was reportedly seen for spike-specific CD8+ and CD4+ T cells after vaccination.

With regard to this clone: The antigen remains undetermined.

The receptor comes from a person between 18 and 59 years old who received the Ad26.COV2.S COVID-19 vaccine or a placebo. Material: peripheral blood, obtained in a trial of Ad26.COV2.S vaccine versus placebo. The V gene is TRBV5-4, the J gene TRBJ2-2; 8 bases agree with TRBD1. DNA for the CDR3: TGTGCCAGCAGCCGCCCTACAGGGGGTGGCACCGGGGAGCTGTTTTTT. It encodes CASSRPTGGGTGELFF.